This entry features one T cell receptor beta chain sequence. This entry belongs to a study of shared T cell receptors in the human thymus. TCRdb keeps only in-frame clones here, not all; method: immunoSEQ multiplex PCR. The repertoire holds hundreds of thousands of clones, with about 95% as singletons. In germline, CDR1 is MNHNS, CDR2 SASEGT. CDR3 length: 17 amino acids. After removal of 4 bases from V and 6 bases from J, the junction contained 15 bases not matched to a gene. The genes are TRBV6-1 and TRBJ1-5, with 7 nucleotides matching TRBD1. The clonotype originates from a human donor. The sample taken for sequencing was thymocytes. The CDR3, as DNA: TGTGCCAGCAGTGTATCGAACAGGGGAAAGCTTGGTCAGCCCCAGCATTTT. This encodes CASSVSNRGKLGQPQHF.